This T cell receptor (beta chain) was sequenced in a study of CD8 T cells in cerebrospinal fluid in Alzheimer's disease. TCRdb reprocessed the 10x single-cell sequencing reads, with one entry per CDR3 protein and no DNA. The record lists around 1,000 distinct CDR3 sequences, of which the ten most abundant hold roughly 15%. The CDR3 is 16 amino acids. Germline V CDR1 and CDR2: SNHLY, FYNNEI. The sequence was obtained from a human donor in good health. The sample taken for sequencing was cerebrospinal fluid. The rearrangement links TRBV2 to TRBJ1-1. The CDR3 is CASSASRGGADGKAFF. Full variable domain (rest looked up from reference TRBV2 and TRBJ1-1): EPEVTQTPSHQVTQMGQEVILRCVPISNHLYFYWYRQILGQKVEFLVSFYNNEISEKSEIFDDQFSVERPDGSNFTLKIRSTKLEDSAMYFCASSASRGGADGKAFFGQGTRLTVV.